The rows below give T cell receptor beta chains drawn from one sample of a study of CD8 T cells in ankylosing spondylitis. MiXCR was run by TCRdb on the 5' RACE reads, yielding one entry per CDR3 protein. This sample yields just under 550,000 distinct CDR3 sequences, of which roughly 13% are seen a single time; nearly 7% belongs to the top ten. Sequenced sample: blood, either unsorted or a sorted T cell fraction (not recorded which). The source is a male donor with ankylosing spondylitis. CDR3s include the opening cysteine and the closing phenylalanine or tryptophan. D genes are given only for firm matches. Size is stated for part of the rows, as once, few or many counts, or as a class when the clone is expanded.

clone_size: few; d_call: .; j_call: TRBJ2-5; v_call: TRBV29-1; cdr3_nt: TGCAGCGTTGAACTCGCGGGGGCCGTGGAGACCCAGTACTTC; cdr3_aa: CSVELAGAVETQYF
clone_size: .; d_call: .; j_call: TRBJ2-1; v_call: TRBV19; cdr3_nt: TGTGCCAGTAGTATCGGTCTAGTCTACAATGAGCAGTTCTTC; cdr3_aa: CASSIGLVYNEQFF
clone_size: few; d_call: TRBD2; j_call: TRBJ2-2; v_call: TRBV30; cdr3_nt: TGTGCCTGGACCGGACTAGCGGGAGCCGGGGAGCTGTTTTTT; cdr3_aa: CAWTGLAGAGELFF
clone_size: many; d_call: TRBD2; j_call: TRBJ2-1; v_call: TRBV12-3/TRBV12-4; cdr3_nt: TGTGCCAGCAGTTTGTTAGGACTAGGTGAGGATGAGCAGTTCTTC; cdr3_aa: CASSLLGLGEDEQFF
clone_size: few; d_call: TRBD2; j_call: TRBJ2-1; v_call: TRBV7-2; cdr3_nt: TGTGCCAGCAGCCCCCAAGCGGGGGCCTACAATGAGCAGTTCTTC; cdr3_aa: CASSPQAGAYNEQFF
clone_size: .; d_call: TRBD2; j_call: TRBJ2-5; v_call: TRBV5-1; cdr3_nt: TGCGCCAGCAGCTCGTCCGGGACTAGCGGGGGGGAGACCCAGTACTTC; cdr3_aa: CASSSSGTSGGETQYF
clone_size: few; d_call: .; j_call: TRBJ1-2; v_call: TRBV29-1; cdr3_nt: TGCAGCGTTGAAGAACAGGCAGGCTACACCTTC; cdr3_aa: CSVEEQAGYTF
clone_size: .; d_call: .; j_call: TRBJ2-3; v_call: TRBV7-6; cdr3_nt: TGTGCCAGCAGCTGGAACTCAGATACGCAGTATTTT; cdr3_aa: CASSWNSDTQYF
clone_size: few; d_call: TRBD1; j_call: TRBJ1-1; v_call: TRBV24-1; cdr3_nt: TGTGCCACCAGTGAGTCGGGACAGCGAGAAGCTTTCTTT; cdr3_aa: CATSESGQREAFF
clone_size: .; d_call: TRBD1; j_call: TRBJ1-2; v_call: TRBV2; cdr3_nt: TGTGCCAGCAGCGCTACAGGGGGCGTCGAGTATGGCTACACCTTC; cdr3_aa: CASSATGGVEYGYTF
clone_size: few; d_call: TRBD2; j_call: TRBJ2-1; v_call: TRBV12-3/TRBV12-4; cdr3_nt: TGTGCCAGCCGTTTAGCGGGAGGGCCGGACAATGAGCAGTTCTTC; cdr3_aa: CASRLAGGPDNEQFF
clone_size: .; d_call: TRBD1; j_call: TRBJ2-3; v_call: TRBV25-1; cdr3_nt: TGTGCCAGCAGTCAGGGGGCACGGAGCACAGATACGCAGTATTTT; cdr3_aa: CASSQGARSTDTQYF
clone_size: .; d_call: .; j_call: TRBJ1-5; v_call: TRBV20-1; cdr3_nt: TGCAGTGCGAGGGAGGGGCCCAGGGGAGGCAATCAGCCCCAGCATTTT; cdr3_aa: CSAREGPRGGNQPQHF
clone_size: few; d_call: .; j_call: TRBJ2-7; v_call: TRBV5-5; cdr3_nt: TGTGCCAGCAACAAACTCTTGGGGTTATCCCTTGGCGAGCAGTACTTC; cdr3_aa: CASNKLLGLSLGEQYF
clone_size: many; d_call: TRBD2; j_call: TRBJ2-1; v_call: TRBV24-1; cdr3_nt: TGTGCCACCAGTGCCGTCGGGAGGCGGAACAATGAGCAGTTCTTC; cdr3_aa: CATSAVGRRNNEQFF
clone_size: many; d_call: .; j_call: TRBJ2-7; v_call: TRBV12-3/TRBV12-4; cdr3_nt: TGTGCCAGCAGTTTTGGCCAGACCTACGAGCAGTACTTC; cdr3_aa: CASSFGQTYEQYF
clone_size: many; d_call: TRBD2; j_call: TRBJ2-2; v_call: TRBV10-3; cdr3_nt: TGTGCCGCCGCTAGCGGGGCGAACACCGGGGAGCTGTTTTTT; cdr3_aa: CAAASGANTGELFF
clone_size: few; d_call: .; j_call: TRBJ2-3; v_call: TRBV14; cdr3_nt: TGTGCCAGCAGCCAAGTGTTTAGGAGGAGCACAGATACGCAGTATTTT; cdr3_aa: CASSQVFRRSTDTQYF
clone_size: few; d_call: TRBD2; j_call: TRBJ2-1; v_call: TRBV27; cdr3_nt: TGTGCCAGCAGTTTATCGATCCCCCTAGCGGGAGAAAACAATGAGCAGTTCTTC; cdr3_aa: CASSLSIPLAGENNEQFF
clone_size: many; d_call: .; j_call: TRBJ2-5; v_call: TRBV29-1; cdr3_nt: TGCAGCGGATCAGGATTCCAAGAGACCCAGTACTTC; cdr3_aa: CSGSGFQETQYF
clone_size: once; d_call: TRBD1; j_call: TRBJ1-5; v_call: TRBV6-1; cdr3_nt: TGTGCCAGCAAAACCAGGGGGAGCAATCAGCCCCAGCATTTT; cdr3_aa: CASKTRGSNQPQHF
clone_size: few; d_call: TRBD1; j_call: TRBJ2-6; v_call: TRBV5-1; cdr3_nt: TGCGCCAGCAGCTTGGTAGGGGGCACCGGGGCCAACGTCCTGACTTTC; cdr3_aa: CASSLVGGTGANVLTF
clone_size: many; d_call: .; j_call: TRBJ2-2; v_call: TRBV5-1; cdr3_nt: TGCGCCAGCAGCGCCAGAAGGGAGAGTAACACCGGGGAGCTGTTTTTT; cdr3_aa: CASSARRESNTGELFF
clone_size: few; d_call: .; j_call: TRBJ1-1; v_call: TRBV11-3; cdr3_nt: TGTGCCAGCAGCTTATTTTGGGGAAACACTGAAGCTTTCTTT; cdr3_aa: CASSLFWGNTEAFF
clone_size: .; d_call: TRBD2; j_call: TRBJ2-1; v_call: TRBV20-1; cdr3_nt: TGCAGTGCTAGCGGGAGGGCCACTGAGCAGTTCTTC; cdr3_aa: CSASGRATEQFF
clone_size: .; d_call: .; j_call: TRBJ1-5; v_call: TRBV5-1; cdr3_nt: TGCGCCAGCAGTGCCCAGGGACCCAATCAGCCCCAGCATTTT; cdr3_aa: CASSAQGPNQPQHF
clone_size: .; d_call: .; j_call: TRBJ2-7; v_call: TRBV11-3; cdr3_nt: TGTGCCAGCAGCTTAGAGGGCGGGGCAGAGCAGTACTTC; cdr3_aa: CASSLEGGAEQYF
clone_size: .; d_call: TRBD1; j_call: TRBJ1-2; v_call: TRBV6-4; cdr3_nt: TGTGCCAGCAGACCCGACAGGGGAGACTATGGCTACACCTTC; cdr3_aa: CASRPDRGDYGYTF
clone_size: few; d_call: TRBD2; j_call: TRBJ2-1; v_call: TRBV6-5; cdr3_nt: TGTGCCAGCATGTTAGCTAGCGGGGTTTACAATGAGCAGTTCTTC; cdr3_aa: CASMLASGVYNEQFF